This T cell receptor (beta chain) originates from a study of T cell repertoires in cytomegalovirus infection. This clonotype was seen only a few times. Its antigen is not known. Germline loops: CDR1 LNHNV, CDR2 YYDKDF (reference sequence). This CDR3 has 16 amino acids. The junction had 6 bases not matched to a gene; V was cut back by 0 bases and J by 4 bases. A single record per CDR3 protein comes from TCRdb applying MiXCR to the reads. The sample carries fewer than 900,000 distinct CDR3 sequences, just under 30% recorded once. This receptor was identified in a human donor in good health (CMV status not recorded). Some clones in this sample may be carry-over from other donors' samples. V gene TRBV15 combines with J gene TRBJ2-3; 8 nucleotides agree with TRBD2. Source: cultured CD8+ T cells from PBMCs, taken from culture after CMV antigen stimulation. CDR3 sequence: CATSRDPGLVADTQYF. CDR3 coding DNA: TGTGCCACCAGCAGAGATCCGGGACTAGTAGCAGATACGCAGTATTTT.